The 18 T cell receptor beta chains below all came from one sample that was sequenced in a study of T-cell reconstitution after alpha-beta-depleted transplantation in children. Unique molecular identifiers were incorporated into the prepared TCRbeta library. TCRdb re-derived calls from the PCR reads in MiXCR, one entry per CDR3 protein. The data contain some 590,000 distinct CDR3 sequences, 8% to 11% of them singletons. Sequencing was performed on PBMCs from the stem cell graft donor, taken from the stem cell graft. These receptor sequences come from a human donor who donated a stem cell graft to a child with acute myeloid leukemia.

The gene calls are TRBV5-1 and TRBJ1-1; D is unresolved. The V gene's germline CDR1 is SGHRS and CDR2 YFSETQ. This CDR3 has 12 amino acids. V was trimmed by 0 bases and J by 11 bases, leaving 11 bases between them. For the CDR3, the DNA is TGCGCCAGCAGCTTGGATCGGGCTCTGGCTTTCTTT. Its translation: CASSLDRALAFF.

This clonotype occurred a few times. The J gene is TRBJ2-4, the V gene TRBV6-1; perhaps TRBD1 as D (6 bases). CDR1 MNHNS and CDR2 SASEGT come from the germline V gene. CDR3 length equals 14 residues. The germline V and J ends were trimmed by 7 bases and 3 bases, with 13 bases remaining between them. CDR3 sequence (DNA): TGTGCCAGCAACCCCCGGGACAACAAAAACATTCAGTACTTC. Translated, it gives CASNPRDNKNIQYF.

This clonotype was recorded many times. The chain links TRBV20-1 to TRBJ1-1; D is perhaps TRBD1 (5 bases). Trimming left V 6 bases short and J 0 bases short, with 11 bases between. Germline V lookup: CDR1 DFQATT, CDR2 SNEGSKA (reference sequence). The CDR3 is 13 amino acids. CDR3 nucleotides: TGCAGTGCCCCCAGGGTGGTGAACACTGAAGCTTTCTTT. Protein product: CSAPRVVNTEAFF.

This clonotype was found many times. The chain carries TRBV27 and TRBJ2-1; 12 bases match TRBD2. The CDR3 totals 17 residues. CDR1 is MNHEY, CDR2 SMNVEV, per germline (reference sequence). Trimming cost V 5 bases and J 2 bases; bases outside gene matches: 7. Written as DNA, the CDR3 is TGTGCCAGCAGTCCCGGGACTAGCGGGTTCCCCTACAATGAGCAGTTCTTC. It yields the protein CASSPGTSGFPYNEQFF.

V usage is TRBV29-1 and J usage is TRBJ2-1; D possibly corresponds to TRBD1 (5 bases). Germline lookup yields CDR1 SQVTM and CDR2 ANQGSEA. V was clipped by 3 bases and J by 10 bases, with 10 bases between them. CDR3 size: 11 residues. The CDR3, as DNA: TGCAGCGTTGAGAAAGGGGAAGAGCAGTTCTTC. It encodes CSVEKGEEQFF.

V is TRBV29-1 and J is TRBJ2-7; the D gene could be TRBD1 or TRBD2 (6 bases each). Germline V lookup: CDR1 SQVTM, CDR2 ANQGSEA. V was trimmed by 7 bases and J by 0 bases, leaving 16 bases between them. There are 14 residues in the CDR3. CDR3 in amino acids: CSGGAGASSYEQYF. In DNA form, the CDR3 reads TGCAGCGGGGGGGCAGGGGCAAGCTCCTACGAGCAGTACTTC.

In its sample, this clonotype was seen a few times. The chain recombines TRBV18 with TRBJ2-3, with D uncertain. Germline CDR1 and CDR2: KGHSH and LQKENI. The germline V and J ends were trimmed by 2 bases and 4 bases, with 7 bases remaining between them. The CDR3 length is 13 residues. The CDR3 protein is CASSPIDPDTQYF. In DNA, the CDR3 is TGTGCCAGCTCACCAATCGATCCAGATACGCAGTATTTT.

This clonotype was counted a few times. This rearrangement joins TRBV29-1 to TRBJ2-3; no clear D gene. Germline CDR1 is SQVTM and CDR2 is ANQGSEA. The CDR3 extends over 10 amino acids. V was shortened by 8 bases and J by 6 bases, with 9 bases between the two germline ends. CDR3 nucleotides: TGCAGCACAACCCTGGATACGCAGTATTTT. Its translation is CSTTLDTQYF.

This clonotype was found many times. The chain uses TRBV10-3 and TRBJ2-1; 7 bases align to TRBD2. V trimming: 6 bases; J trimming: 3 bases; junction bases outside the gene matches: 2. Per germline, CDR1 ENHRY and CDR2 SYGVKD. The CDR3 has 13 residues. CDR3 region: CAISPSGYNEQFF. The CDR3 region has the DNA TGTGCCATCAGCCCTAGCGGCTACAATGAGCAGTTCTTC.

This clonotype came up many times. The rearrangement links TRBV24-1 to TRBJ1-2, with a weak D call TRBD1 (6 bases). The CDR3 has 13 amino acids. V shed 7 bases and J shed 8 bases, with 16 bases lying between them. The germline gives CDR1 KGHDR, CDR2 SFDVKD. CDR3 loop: CATSTDRSSGYTF. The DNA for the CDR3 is TGTGCCACCAGCACAGACAGGTCTTCGGGCTACACCTTC.

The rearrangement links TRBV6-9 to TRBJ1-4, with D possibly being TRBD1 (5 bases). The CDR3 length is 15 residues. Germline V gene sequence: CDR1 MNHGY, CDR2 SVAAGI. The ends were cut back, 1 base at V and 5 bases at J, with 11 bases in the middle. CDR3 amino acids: CASSYWDGPNEKLFF. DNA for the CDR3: TGTGCCAGCAGTTATTGGGACGGACCAAATGAAAAACTGTTTTTT.

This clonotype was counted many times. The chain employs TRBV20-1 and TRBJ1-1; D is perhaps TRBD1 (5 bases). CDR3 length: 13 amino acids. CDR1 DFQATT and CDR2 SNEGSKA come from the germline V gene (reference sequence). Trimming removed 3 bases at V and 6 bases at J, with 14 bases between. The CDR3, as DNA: TGCAGTGCTAGGGGAGGGGATTTCGCTGAAGCTTTCTTT. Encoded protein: CSARGGDFAEAFF.

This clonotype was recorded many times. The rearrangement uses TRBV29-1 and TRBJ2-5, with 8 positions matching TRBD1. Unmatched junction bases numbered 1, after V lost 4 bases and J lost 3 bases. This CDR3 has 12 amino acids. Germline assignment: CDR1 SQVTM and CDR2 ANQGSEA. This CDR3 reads CSVGTGKETQYF. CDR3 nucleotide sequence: TGCAGCGTTGGGACAGGGAAAGAGACCCAGTACTTC. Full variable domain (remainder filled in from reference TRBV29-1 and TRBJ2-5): SAVISQKPSRDICQRGTSLTIQCQVDSQVTMMFWYRQQPGQSLTLIATANQGSEATYESGFVIDKFPISRPNLTFSTLTVSNMSPEDSSIYLCSVGTGKETQYFGPGTRLLVL.

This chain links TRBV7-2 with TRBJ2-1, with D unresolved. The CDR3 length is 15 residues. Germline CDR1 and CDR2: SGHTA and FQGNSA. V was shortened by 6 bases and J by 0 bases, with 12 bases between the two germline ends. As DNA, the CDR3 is TGTGCCAGCAGATCTAGGGCCGACTCCTACAATGAGCAGTTCTTC. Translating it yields CASRSRADSYNEQFF.

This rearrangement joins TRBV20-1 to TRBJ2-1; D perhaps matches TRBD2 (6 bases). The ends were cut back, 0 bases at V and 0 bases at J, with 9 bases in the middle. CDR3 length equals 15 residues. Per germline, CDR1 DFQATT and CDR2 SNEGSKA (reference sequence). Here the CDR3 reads CSARDLRDSYNEQFF. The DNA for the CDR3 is TGCAGTGCTAGAGATCTGCGGGACTCCTACAATGAGCAGTTCTTC.

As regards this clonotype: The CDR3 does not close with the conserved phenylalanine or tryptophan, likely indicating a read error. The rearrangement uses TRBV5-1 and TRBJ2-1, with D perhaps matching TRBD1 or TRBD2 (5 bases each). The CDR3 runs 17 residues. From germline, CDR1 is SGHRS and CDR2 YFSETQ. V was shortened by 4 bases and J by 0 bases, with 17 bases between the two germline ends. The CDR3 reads CASSLGFRAGSYNEQFL. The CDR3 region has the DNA TGCGCCAGCAGCCTGGGGTTCAGGGCGGGCTCCTACAATGAGCAGTTCTTG.

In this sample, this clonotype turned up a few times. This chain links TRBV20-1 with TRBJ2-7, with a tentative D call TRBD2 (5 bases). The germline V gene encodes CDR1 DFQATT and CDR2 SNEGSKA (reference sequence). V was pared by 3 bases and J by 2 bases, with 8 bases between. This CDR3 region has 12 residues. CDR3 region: CSASGETYEQYF. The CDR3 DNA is TGCAGTGCTAGTGGGGAGACCTACGAGCAGTACTTC.

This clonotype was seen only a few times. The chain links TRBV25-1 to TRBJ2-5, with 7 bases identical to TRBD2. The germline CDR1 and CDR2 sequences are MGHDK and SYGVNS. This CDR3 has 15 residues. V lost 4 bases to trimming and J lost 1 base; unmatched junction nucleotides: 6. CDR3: CASSASSGLQETQYF. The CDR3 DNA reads TGTGCCAGCAGTGCCTCTAGCGGCCTCCAAGAGACCCAGTACTTC.